This T cell receptor beta chain was identified in a study of OX40 agonist ivuxolimab in advanced cancers. Germline lookup yields CDR1 MNHNY and CDR2 SVGAGI (reference sequence). The CDR3 loop spans 14 amino acids. V lost 6 bases, J lost 5 bases, and 6 bases stayed unmatched. In the case of this clone: The identical CDR3 is also encoded by other nucleotide sequences in the sample.

Generated by immunoSEQ multiplex PCR, the TCRdb table keeps only in-frame clones and is missing some. Among almost 70,000 clones listed, approximately 80% were seen once. Sequencing used CD4+ or CD8+ T cells sorted from blood, obtained in a trial of the OX40 agonist ivuxolimab. The chain combines TRBV6-6 with TRBJ1-4; 7 nucleotides line up with TRBD1. This receptor was obtained from an adult with an advanced solid tumor such as melanoma, head and neck, liver or kidney cancer. In DNA, the CDR3 is TGTGCCAGCAGGCTCCAGGGGGGGAATGAAAAACTGTTTTTT. Its protein is CASRLQGGNEKLFF.